This T cell receptor beta chain was obtained from a study of cytomegalovirus exposure and HLA in healthy donors. As for the study in general: Of approximately 400 genotyped donors, 81% clustered with self-reported Caucasian donors. General study results and limits: Most TCR sequences proved rare, with some public TCRs found in many donors. Earlier analysis looked at TCR beta V segments, and most were productive about 90% or about 30% of the time.

CDR1 and CDR2 from the germline V gene are SGDLS and YYNGEE. V lost 0 bases, J lost 7 bases, and 14 bases lay in between. The CDR3 totals 16 residues. Amplification used 60 Vbeta primers and 13 Jbeta primers. Sequenced by immunoSEQ multiplex PCR; TCRdb stores in-frame clones only, minus some. The sample records just over 150,000 clones, less than 85% being singletons. With respect to this clone: What it binds is not known.

The clonotype originates from a woman aged 45-65 years in good health and CMV-seropositive. The sequencing input was PBMCs. The rearrangement uses TRBV9 and TRBJ1-6; D perhaps matches TRBD1 (6 bases). The CDR3 reads CASSVGDTRMNSPLHF. The CDR3 DNA reads as TGTGCCAGCAGCGTAGGGGACACACGGATGAATTCACCCCTCCACTTT.